This T cell receptor (beta chain) was documented in a study of blood T cell repertoires in COVID-19 (TCRdb year 2020). Regarding the research as a whole: Samples covering the acute and convalescent phases of COVID-19 were provided by collaborators in the United States, Italy and Spain. The repertoires were released in a freely available public database intended as a resource for research on the immune response to SARS-CoV-2. A de-identified subject ID, COVID-19 status, age in years and sex were almost always included in the sample metadata. The material from the prospective study consisted of cDNA or gDNA derived from T cells, B-cell-depleted T cells, or PBMCs. Samples came from the ongoing ImmuneRACE study (first 160 participants) plus 1,254 subjects from 6 global collaborators. Where HLA class I and class II types were available, the types were taken from metadata supplied by the sample provider, not from assay-based typing. Subjects who had been exposed to COVID-19, were actively infected with it, or had recovered from it provided the deeply sampled blood TCRbeta repertoires that made up the dataset.

TCRbeta CDR3 regions were amplified from genomic DNA using the immunoSEQ Assay, a bias-controlled multiplex PCR. Per the original workflow: Nucleated cell counts per sample were estimated from amplification of reference gene primers within the assay. Sequence reads were collapsed and filtered to measure the absolute abundance of every unique TCRbeta CDR3 rearrangement. For each sample, productive Simpson clonality was calculated as the square root of Simpson's diversity index over productive rearrangements. TCRdb mirrors the immuneACCESS table, restricted to in-frame sequences. Some clones are absent from its copies; in checked studies, under half trace to an unresolved V gene, and the reason for the others is unknown. V, J and clone size reflect that table, while D and trimming were determined from the DNA. This sample lists 160,000 or so clones; about four fifths were detected once. The top ten clones comprise 10% to 15% of the sample.

Samples from volunteer blood donors who had recovered from COVID-19 were contributed by a second Seattle source. Each collaborating institution followed its own protocols to collect whole blood in K2EDTA tubes. For TCRbeta analysis, collaborator samples were shipped as frozen whole blood, as isolated PBMCs, or as DNA extracted from either sample type. On this clone itself: It lacks a known antigen. Base qualities are not provided; no much larger clone lies one nucleotide away.

Trimming removed 8 bases from V and 4 bases from J, leaving 16 bases between the germline ends. The germline V gene provides CDR1 MDHEN and CDR2 SYDVKM. The CDR3 starts with the cysteine, ends with the phenylalanine, and has 14 residues. Only the CDR3 DNA stays, 42 bases, in frame from base 1. What the study reported, not specific to this receptor: The quantity of clinical and demographic metadata differed by source and by participant and was supplied without curation.

Sequenced: peripheral blood. The chain joins TRBV28 to TRBJ2-3, with a tentative D gene TRBD2 over 6 matching bases. This clonotype was sampled from a man in his sixties or seventies who had recovered from COVID-19. This receptor has the CDR3 CASRSSGSPDTQYF. The sequence in DNA is TGTGCCAGCCGCTCCTCCGGGAGTCCAGATACGCAGTATTTT.